This T cell receptor beta chain was recorded in a study of blood T cell repertoires in COVID-19. As for the study in general: The cDNA or gDNA used as material had been derived from T cells, B-cell-depleted T cells, or PBMCs.

Measured with immunoSEQ multiplex PCR; TCRdb has only the in-frame clones, and not every one. Among 130,000 to 150,000 clones listed, around 83% were seen once. Trimming shortened V by 0 bases and J by 1 base, and 16 bases separated the two germline ends. Looked up from germline, CDR1 is LGHDT and CDR2 is YNNKEL (reference sequence). This CDR3 is built from 17 residues. The sequence came from a human donor with acute or convalescent COVID-19. The donor label of this sample is uncertain. The sequenced sample was peripheral blood. The rearrangement joins TRBV3-1 (or the pseudogene TRBV3-2) to TRBJ2-7; tentative D call: TRBD1 (5 bases). CDR3 region: CASSQEGVRASSYEQYV. The CDR3 nucleotides read TGTGCCAGCAGCCAAGAAGGGGTCAGGGCTAGTTCCTACGAGCAGTACGTC.